The TCR beta chain described here comes from a study of blood T cell repertoires in COVID-19. In the study overall: Samples came from the United States, Italy and Spain, spanning acute and convalescent COVID-19. T cells, B-cell-depleted T cells, or PBMCs supplied cDNA or gDNA.

The CDR3 is 14 amino acids. CDR1 SQVTM and CDR2 ANQGSEA come from the germline V gene. V shed 6 bases, J shed 7 bases, and the junction held 7 bases outside the gene matches. Authors' methods: Amplification from reference gene primers served as the basis for estimated nucleated cell counts. Clones were sequenced by immunoSEQ multiplex PCR, and TCRdb holds only the in-frame ones, with some missing. The DNA gave D and trimming, while V, J and clone size come from that table. This sample has hundreds of thousands of clones; 70% to 90% occur once, and the top ten carry just under 1%. This clonotype originated in a woman aged 40 to 50 who had recovered from COVID-19. The chain is built from TRBV29-1 and TRBJ2-1; TRBD2 matches at 12 bases. The specimen was peripheral blood. The CDR3 protein is CSVTLAGGRNEQFF. CDR3 nucleotide sequence: TGCAGCGTAACACTAGCGGGGGGCCGTAATGAGCAGTTCTTC.